The source of this T cell receptor (beta chain) is a study of cytomegalovirus exposure and HLA in healthy donors. Study results and caveats: In a later analysis, specific HLA alleles were associated with under 20,000 TCR beta sequences at a 0.05 false discovery rate. Most TCR sequences were rare, but some public TCRs occurred in many donors.

Researchers ran the PCR with 60 Vbeta and 13 Jbeta primers. This table comes from immunoSEQ multiplex PCR, and its TCRdb copy is limited to in-frame clones, with some not included. This table holds approximately 110,000 clones, just under 70% found once. On this clone itself: Its target is unknown.

This CDR3 spans 14 amino acids. CDR1 and CDR2 from the germline V gene are SGDLS and YYNGEE. Trimming removed 1 base from V and 3 bases from J, with 10 bases in between. V and J are TRBV9 and TRBJ1-1; D is perhaps TRBD1 (6 bases). The TCR comes from a woman in her 70s in good health and CMV-seropositive. The sample comprised PBMCs. The CDR3 protein is CASSVWDTYTEAFF. CDR3 DNA sequence: TGTGCCAGCAGCGTATGGGACACCTACACTGAAGCTTTCTTT.